Shown below are 20 T cell receptor beta chains from a single sample sequenced in a study of monozygotic twins with inflammatory bowel disease. TCRdb reprocessed the 5' RACE reads and reports one entry per CDR3 protein, with no DNA. This sample's table has hundreds of thousands of distinct CDR3 sequences. What was sequenced was blood. Source of these receptors: a human donor with ulcerative colitis or Crohn's disease, or a healthy co-twin of an affected twin (not recorded which).

The V and J genes are TRBV10-3 and TRBJ2-1; the TRBD2 assignment by TCRdb is unverifiable without DNA. The CDR3 is 18 residues long. Germline CDR1 is ENHRY and CDR2 is SYGVKD. The CDR3 loop is CAISGGTSGGPVYSEQFF.

This sequence joins TRBV6-5 and TRBJ2-7; TCRdb names TRBD1, which stays unverified in the absence of DNA. CDR1 and CDR2 (germline): MNHEY, SVGAGI. The CDR3 has 14 residues. The chain's CDR3 is CASSYLQGTYEQYF.

The chain carries TRBV7-2 and TRBJ2-4. This CDR3 spans 14 amino acids. Germline V gene lookup returns CDR1 SGHTA and CDR2 FQGNSA. CDR3 residues: CASSVGLSKNMQYF.

This chain uses TRBV7-2 with TRBJ1-1. CDR3 length: 14 amino acids. CDR1 is SGHTA and CDR2 is FQGNSA in the germline V gene. CDR3 amino acids: CASSPGLLNTEAFF.

This chain connects TRBV20-1 to TRBJ1-2; checking the TCRdb D call of TRBD1 is not possible without DNA. From germline, CDR1 is DFQATT and CDR2 SNEGSKA (reference sequence). There are 13 residues in the CDR3. CDR3: CSASPQGSYGYTF.

The chain employs TRBV30 and TRBJ2-1; TCRdb names TRBD1, which stays unverified in the absence of DNA. CDR1 GTSNPN and CDR2 SVGIG come from the germline V gene (reference sequence). This CDR3 comprises 14 residues. CDR3: CAWSVFDRGNEQFF.

The genes are TRBV5-1 and TRBJ2-3; the D gene TCRdb calls, TRBD1, cannot be checked with no DNA. Germline-derived CDR1 and CDR2 are SGHRS and YFSETQ. This CDR3 region has 13 residues. The CDR3 reads CASGDRSTDTQYF.

This rearrangement joins TRBV21-1 to TRBJ2-7; without DNA, the TCRdb call of TRBD2 cannot be checked. TRBV21-1 corresponds to a pseudogene. This CDR3 contains 15 residues. The CDR3 sequence: CASRFGGSGSYEQYF.

The rearrangement links TRBV6-5 to TRBJ2-5; TCRdb names TRBD1, which stays unverified in the absence of DNA. CDR1 MNHEY and CDR2 SVGAGI come from the germline V gene. The CDR3 is 13 residues long. CDR3 sequence reads: CASGQGAGETQYF.

The CDR3 is CASSLAANEKLFF. This chain joins TRBV7-9 and TRBJ1-4. Germline V gives CDR1 SEHNR, CDR2 FQNEAQ (reference sequence). The CDR3 extends over 13 amino acids.

This rearrangement joins TRBV5-1 to TRBJ2-1; TCRdb outputs TRBD1, but without DNA this stays unchecked. Germline V gives CDR1 SGHRS, CDR2 YFSETQ. The CDR3 contains 14 residues. The CDR3 sequence: CASSLEPGERVQFF. Complete variable domain (other parts from reference TRBV5-1 and TRBJ2-1): KAGVTQTPRYLIKTRGQQVTLSCSPISGHRSVSWYQQTPGQGLQFLFEYFSETQRNKGNFPGRFSGRQFSNSRSEMNVSTLELGDSALYLCASSLEPGERVQFFGPGTRLTVL.

This chain uses TRBV20-1 with TRBJ1-1; TCRdb calls TRBD1, which cannot be checked without DNA. The germline V gene encodes CDR1 DFQATT and CDR2 SNEGSKA (reference sequence). The CDR3 is 14 residues long. This chain's CDR3 is CSAGTGGMNTEAFF.

This chain links TRBV6-5 with TRBJ2-7; as DNA is missing, the TRBD1 call by TCRdb cannot be tested. From germline, CDR1 is MNHEY and CDR2 SVGAGI. This CDR3 comprises 15 residues. The CDR3: CASSYSGQGVNEQYF.

The genes are TRBV9 and TRBJ2-1. The CDR3 loop spans 16 amino acids. From germline, CDR1 is SGDLS and CDR2 YYNGEE. The CDR3 protein is CASSGILSGSYNEQFF.

The chain joins TRBV3-1 to TRBJ2-1; TCRdb lists TRBD1, though no DNA is available to test this call. CDR3 size: 13 residues. CDR1 LGHDT and CDR2 YNNKEL come from the germline V gene (reference sequence). CDR3 region: CASSRQGGGHQFF.

The rearrangement links TRBV29-1 to TRBJ2-6; TCRdb reports TRBD2, a call that lacks DNA to check it against. The CDR3 is 17 residues long. Germline V gene data show CDR1 as SQVTM and CDR2 as ANQGSEA. The CDR3 is CSATLLAGGSGANVLTF. Filled out from reference TRBV29-1 and TRBJ2-6, the complete variable domain reads SAVISQKPSRDICQRGTSLTIQCQVDSQVTMMFWYRQQPGQSLTLIATANQGSEATYESGFVIDKFPISRPNLTFSTLTVSNMSPEDSSIYLCSATLLAGGSGANVLTFGAGSRLTVL.

The chain is built from TRBV7-9 and TRBJ2-7; TCRdb designates TRBD1, a call that cannot be tested without DNA. Germline values: CDR1 SEHNR, CDR2 FQNEAQ (reference sequence). The CDR3 extends over 13 amino acids. The CDR3 loop reads CASSLGQASEQYF.

The chain joins TRBV11-2 to TRBJ2-2; TCRdb returns TRBD2, unconfirmable since there is no DNA. The CDR3 consists of 16 residues. In germline, CDR1 is SGHAT, CDR2 FQNNGV. CDR3 sequence reads: CASSLVAGSSRGELFF.

J is TRBJ2-3 and V is TRBV5-1; without DNA, the TCRdb call of TRBD1 cannot be checked. CDR3 length equals 14 residues. Germline V gives CDR1 SGHRS, CDR2 YFSETQ. The CDR3 loop is CASSLEGGGDTQYF.

V is TRBV7-9 and J is TRBJ1-1; TCRdb lists TRBD1, though no DNA is available to test this call. The CDR3 sequence is 15 residues long. CDR1 and CDR2 (germline): SEHNR, FQNEAQ (reference sequence). CDR3 sequence: CASSLLGGVSTEAFF.